A selection of T cell receptor beta chains follows, all from one sample in a study of blood T cell repertoires in COVID-19. Using immunoSEQ multiplex PCR, the repertoire was profiled, and TCRdb retains in-frame clones only, with some absent. The sample has 150,000 to 200,000 clones; around four fifths are singletons. Sequenced sample: peripheral blood. Source of these receptors: a woman in her seventies with COVID-19, enrolled during active disease. Each CDR3 is given with its conserved first and last residue. D genes are given only for firm matches. Not all rows give a size; the values are once, few, many and, for expanded clones, a class.

J | V | size | D | DNA | CDR3
TRBJ1-1 | TRBV15 | NA | TRBD1 | TGTGCCACCAGCAGATCGCGGACAGGGTTTAAAATGAACACTGAAGCTTTCTTT | CATSRSRTGFKMNTEAFF
TRBJ2-1 | TRBV29-1 | NA | NA | TGCAGCGTTCGGGAGACAAATTACAATGAGCAGTTCTTC | CSVRETNYNEQFF
TRBJ2-1 | TRBV11-1 | NA | TRBD2 | TGTGCCAGCAGCCGGACTAGCGCCTCCTACAATGAGCAGTTCTTC | CASSRTSASYNEQFF
TRBJ2-5 | TRBV4-1 | NA | TRBD1 | TGCGCCAGCAGCCTTTCACAGGGGTTCCAAGAGACCCAGTACTTC | CASSLSQGFQETQYF
TRBJ2-7 | TRBV28 | NA | NA | TGTGCCAGCAGTGAAGGGGGCTCCTACGAGCAGTACTTC | CASSEGGSYEQYF
TRBJ2-3 | TRBV12-3/TRBV12-4 | NA | NA | TGTGCCAGCAGTTGGCCGGGACTCTCCGCGCAGTATTTT | CASSWPGLSAQYF
TRBJ2-5 | TRBV5-6 | NA | TRBD2 | TGTGCCAGCAGCTTGATGTTGGCGGGGGTACAAGAGACCCAGTACTTC | CASSLMLAGVQETQYF
TRBJ1-1 | TRBV6-2/TRBV6-3 | NA | TRBD1 | TGTGCCAGCAGTTGGACAGGGATAAGAGAAGCTTTCTTT | CASSWTGIREAFF
TRBJ2-2 | TRBV27 | many | NA | TGTGCCAGCAGCCGAGCGGCTAATTCTAACACCGGGGAGCTGTTTTTT | CASSRAANSNTGELFF
TRBJ2-1 | TRBV7-7 | NA | TRBD2 | TGTGCCAGCAGCGAGGGAGGACTAGCGGGAGGGCCTAATGAGCAGTTCTTC | CASSEGGLAGGPNEQFF
TRBJ2-7 | TRBV5-1 | NA | TRBD2 | TGCGCCAGCAGCTTGACTAGCGGGAGGTCTCGTGGGGAGCAGTACTTC | CASSLTSGRSRGEQYF
TRBJ2-1 | TRBV2 | NA | TRBD1 | TGTGCCAGCAGTGGACAGGGGGATTACAATGAGCAGTTCTTC | CASSGQGDYNEQFF
TRBJ2-7 | TRBV6-5 | NA | NA | TGTGCCAGCACTCCACCTAGGGGTATTCAGGGCGAGCAGTACTTC | CASTPPRGIQGEQYF